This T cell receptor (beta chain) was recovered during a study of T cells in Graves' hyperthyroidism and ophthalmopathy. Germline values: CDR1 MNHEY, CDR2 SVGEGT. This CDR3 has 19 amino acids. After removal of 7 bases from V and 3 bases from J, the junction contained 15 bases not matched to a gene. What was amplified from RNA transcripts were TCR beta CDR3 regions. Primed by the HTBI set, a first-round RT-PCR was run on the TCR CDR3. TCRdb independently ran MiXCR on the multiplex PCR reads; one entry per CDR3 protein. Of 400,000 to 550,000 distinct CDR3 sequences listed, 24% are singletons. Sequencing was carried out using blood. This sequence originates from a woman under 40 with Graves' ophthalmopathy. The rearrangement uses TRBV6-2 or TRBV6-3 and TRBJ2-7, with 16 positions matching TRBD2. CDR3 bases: TGTGCCAGCACCCCTACCGGGACTAGCGGGAGGGCGATATACTACGAGCAGTACTTC. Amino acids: CASTPTGTSGRAIYYEQYF.